This T cell receptor beta chain was sequenced during a study of graft-versus-host responses after intestinal transplantation. The overall study: Each patient got anti-thymocyte globulin induction, then tacrolimus and steroids for roughly 3 years.

The CDR3 extends over 17 amino acids. Germline lookup yields CDR1 SGHTA and CDR2 FQGNSA. Trimming took 5 bases from V and 5 from J; bases not matched to a gene: 13. Broader study findings: There were GvH clones found in recipient marrow, and some of them appeared first in ileum or blood. Circulating GvH clone levels at their peak were associated with HvG declines (early post-transplant).

Sequencing used immunoSEQ multiplex PCR; TCRdb keeps in-frame clones, though not all of them. The repertoire holds roughly 70,000 clones, nearly 85% seen once, with around 0.37% in the top ten. In the case of this clone: Its target is unknown.

The source is a human donor who was the organ donor for an intestinal transplant. Specimen: unstimulated CD4+ T cells sorted from spleen or lymph node cells, collected before transplant. V usage is TRBV7-2 and J usage is TRBJ2-3; 10 bases agree with TRBD2. CDR3 protein: CASSPRGAGGPLDTQYF. DNA for the CDR3: TGTGCCAGCAGCCCCCGGGGAGCGGGGGGGCCCTTAGATACGCAGTATTTT.